These T cell receptor beta chains were read from a single sample in a study of blood T cell repertoires in COVID-19. The method was immunoSEQ multiplex PCR; TCRdb's version includes in-frame clones alone and lacks a portion of them. This table has 260,000 or so clones, 88% appearing once. The material sequenced was PBMCs or T cells enriched from blood (not recorded which). Receptors were obtained from a woman between 35 and 50 years old with acute COVID-19. Both conserved end residues are part of each CDR3. A D gene is named only where the DNA matches it firmly. Only some rows state a clone size, as once, few, many or a class for expanded clones.

clone_size d_call j_call v_call cdr3_aa cdr3_nt
. TRBD1 TRBJ1-4 TRBV19 CASSPGTGNEKLFF TGTGCCAGTAGTCCGGGGACAGGTAATGAAAAACTGTTTTTT
. . TRBJ2-2 TRBV2 CASSERGLAWRELFF TGTGCCAGCAGTGAAAGGGGACTCGCTTGGAGGGAGCTGTTTTTT
. . TRBJ2-6 TRBV15 CATGGTFGSGANVLTF TGTGCCACCGGAGGGACTTTCGGCTCTGGGGCCAACGTCCTGACTTTC
. TRBD1 TRBJ2-2 TRBV19 CASSKPGQGITGELFF TGTGCCAGTAGTAAGCCGGGACAGGGAATCACCGGGGAGCTGTTTTTT
. TRBD1 TRBJ1-6 TRBV13 CASSLWDRVGSPLHF TGTGCCAGCAGCTTATGGGACAGGGTCGGCTCACCCCTCCACTTT
. . TRBJ1-5 TRBV7-2 CASSLFLAVGNQPQHF TGTGCCAGCAGCTTATTCTTAGCGGTGGGCAATCAGCCCCAGCATTTT
. . TRBJ1-1 TRBV19 CASSIGGETEAFF TGTGCCAGTAGTATAGGGGGCGAGACTGAAGCTTTCTTT
. . TRBJ1-5 TRBV7-8 CASSFIAGGGDTNQPQHF TGTGCCAGCAGCTTTATAGCGGGTGGGGGGGACACCAATCAGCCCCAGCATTTT
. TRBD2 TRBJ2-7 TRBV2 CASSDLGLAGYEQYF TGTGCCAGCAGTGATCTGGGACTAGCGGGCTACGAGCAGTACTTC
. TRBD2 TRBJ2-1 TRBV27 CASRPYSGSSYNEQFF TGTGCCAGCAGGCCATATAGCGGGAGCTCCTACAATGAGCAGTTCTTC
. TRBD1 TRBJ1-5 TRBV18 CASSLIRDSYQPQHF TGTGCCAGCTCACTCATCCGGGACAGCTATCAGCCCCAGCATTTT
. . TRBJ2-5 TRBV2 CASSEALQETQYF TGTGCCAGCAGTGAAGCGCTTCAGGAGACCCAGTACTTC
. . TRBJ1-4 TRBV18 CASSPETGFGEKLFF TGTGCCAGCTCACCAGAGACAGGTTTTGGTGAAAAACTGTTTTTT
. . TRBJ2-2 TRBV5-1 CASSYADRILKGTGELFF TGCGCCAGCAGCTATGCGGACAGAATCTTGAAGGGCACCGGGGAGCTGTTTTTT
. . TRBJ1-2 TRBV2 CASSEGQERPSYGYTF TGTGCCAGCAGTGAAGGGCAAGAGAGGCCCTCCTATGGCTACACCTTC
. TRBD1 TRBJ2-1 TRBV24-1 CATSDTNRDRGPNEQFF TGTGCCACCAGTGACACGAACCGGGACAGGGGGCCCAATGAGCAGTTCTTC
. . TRBJ1-1 TRBV28 CASSLLNRANTEAFF TGTGCCAGCAGTTTATTGAACAGGGCGAACACTGAAGCTTTCTTT
. . TRBJ1-5 TRBV7-9 CASSGSNQPQHF TGTGCCAGCAGCGGTAGTAATCAGCCCCAGCATTTT
once . TRBJ1-3 TRBV19 CASSIGESSGNTIYF TGTGCCAGTAGTATTGGAGAGAGCTCTGGAAACACCATATATTTT
. . TRBJ2-2 TRBV5-1 CASSLLPSGGGELFF TGCGCCAGCAGCTTGCTTCCCTCCGGTGGCGGGGAGCTGTTTTTT
. TRBD1 TRBJ1-5 TRBV28 CASSPIDRGLWSNQPQHF TGTGCCAGCAGCCCAATTGACAGGGGGCTTTGGAGCAATCAGCCCCAGCATTTT
once . TRBJ2-3 TRBV6-5 CASSYNPLDTQYF TGTGCCAGCAGTTACAATCCCTTGGATACGCAGTATTTT
. . TRBJ1-5 TRBV18 CASSPTGTLVHQPQHF TGTGCCAGCTCACCAACGGGGACACTCGTCCATCAGCCCCAGCATTTT
. TRBD1 TRBJ1-3 TRBV5-1 CASSRWGGTGGFYGNTIYF TGCGCCAGCTCGCGATGGGGCGGGACAGGGGGCTTCTATGGAAACACCATATATTTT
. . TRBJ2-1 TRBV24-1 CATSDSGLLYNEQFF TGTGCCACCAGTGATTCGGGTTTACTGTACAATGAGCAGTTCTTC
. TRBD1 TRBJ1-1 TRBV19 CASSQGDRGNTEAFF TGTGCCAGTAGTCAAGGGGACAGGGGGAACACTGAAGCTTTCTTT
. . TRBJ2-3 TRBV7-2 CASSFGGRADTQYF TGTGCCAGCAGCTTCGGGGGTCGCGCAGATACGCAGTATTTT
. TRBD1 TRBJ1-5 TRBV19 CASSIRGTGLWGNQPQHF TGTGCCAGTAGTATCAGAGGGACAGGGCTTTGGGGCAATCAGCCCCAGCATTTT
many . TRBJ2-3 TRBV5-4 CASSLGGPSTDTQYF TGTGCCAGCAGCTTAGGAGGGCCTAGCACAGATACGCAGTATTTT
. . TRBJ2-3 TRBV18 CASSPTQKGDPSTDTQYF TGTGCCAGCTCACCGACCCAGAAAGGGGATCCTAGCACAGATACGCAGTATTTT
. . TRBJ1-2 TRBV30 CAWSAQTEGGYTF TGTGCCTGGAGTGCCCAGACAGAAGGAGGCTACACCTTC
. TRBD1 TRBJ1-4 TRBV4-1 CASSQAPGQTNEKLFF TGCGCCAGCAGCCAAGCTCCGGGACAGACTAATGAAAAACTGTTTTTT